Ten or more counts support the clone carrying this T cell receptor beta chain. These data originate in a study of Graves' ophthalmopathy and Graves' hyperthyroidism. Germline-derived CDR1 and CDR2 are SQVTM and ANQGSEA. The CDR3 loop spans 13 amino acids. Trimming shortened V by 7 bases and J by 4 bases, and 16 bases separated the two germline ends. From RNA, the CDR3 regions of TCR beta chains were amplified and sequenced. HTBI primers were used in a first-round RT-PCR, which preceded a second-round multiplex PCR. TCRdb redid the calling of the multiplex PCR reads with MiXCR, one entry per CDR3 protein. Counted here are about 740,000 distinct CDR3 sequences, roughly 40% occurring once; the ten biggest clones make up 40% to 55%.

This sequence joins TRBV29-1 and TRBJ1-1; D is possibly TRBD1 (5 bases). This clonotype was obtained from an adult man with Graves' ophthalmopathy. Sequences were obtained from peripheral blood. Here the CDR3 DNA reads TGCAGCGCAATCAGGGAGGCGGTCACTGAAGCTTTCTTT. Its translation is CSAIREAVTEAFF.